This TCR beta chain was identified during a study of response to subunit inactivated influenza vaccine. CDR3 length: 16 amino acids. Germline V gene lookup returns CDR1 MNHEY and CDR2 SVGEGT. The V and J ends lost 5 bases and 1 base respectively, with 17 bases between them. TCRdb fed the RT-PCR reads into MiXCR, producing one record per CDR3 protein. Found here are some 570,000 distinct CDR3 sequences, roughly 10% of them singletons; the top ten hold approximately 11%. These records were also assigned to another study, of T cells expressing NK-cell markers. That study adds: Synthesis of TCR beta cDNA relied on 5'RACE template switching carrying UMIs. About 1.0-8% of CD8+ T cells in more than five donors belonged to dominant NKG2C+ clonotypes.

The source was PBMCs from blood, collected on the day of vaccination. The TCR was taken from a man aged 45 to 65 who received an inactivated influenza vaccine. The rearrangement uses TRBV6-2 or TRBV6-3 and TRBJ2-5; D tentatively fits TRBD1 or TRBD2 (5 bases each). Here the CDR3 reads CASSQPGLAPQETQYF. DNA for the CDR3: TGTGCCAGCAGTCAACCGGGGCTGGCTCCCCAAGAGACCCAGTACTTC.